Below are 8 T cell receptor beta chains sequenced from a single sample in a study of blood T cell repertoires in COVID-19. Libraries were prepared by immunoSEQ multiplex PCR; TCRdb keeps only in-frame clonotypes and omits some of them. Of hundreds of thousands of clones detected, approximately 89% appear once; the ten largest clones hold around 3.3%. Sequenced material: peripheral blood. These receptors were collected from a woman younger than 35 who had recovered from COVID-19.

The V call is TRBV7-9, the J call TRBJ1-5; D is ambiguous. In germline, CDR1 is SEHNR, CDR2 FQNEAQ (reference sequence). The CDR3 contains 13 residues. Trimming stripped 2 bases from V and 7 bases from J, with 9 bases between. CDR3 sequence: CASSLSARQPQHF. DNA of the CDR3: TGTGCCAGCAGCTTAAGCGCGAGGCAGCCCCAGCATTTT. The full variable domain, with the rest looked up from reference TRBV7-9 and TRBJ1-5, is DTGVSQNPRHKITKRGQNVTFRCDPISEHNRLYWYRQTLGQGPEFLTYFQNEAQLEKSRLLSDRFSAERPKGSFSTLEIQRTEQGDSAMYLCASSLSARQPQHFGDGTRLSIL.

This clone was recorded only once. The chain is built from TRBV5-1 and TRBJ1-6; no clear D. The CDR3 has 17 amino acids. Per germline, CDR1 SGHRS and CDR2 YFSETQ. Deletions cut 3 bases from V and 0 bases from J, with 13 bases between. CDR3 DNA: TGCGCCAGCAGCTCAGGCCAGCGGAGCTCCTATAATTCACCCCTCCACTTT. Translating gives CASSSGQRSSYNSPLHF.

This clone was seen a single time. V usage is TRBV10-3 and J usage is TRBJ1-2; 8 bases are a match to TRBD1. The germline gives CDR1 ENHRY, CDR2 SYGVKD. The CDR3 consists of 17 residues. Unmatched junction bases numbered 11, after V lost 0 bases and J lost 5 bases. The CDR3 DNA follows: TGTGCCATCAGTGAGTCAGGGACAGGACTTAGTTGGTATGGCTACACCTTC. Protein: CAISESGTGLSWYGYTF.

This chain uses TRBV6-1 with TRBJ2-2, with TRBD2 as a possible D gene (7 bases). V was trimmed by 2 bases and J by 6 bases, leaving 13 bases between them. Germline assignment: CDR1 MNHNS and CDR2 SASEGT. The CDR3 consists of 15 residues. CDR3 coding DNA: TGTGCCAGCAGTGAAAGAGGAGGGGGGGCCGGGGAGCTGTTTTTT. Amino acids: CASSERGGGAGELFF.

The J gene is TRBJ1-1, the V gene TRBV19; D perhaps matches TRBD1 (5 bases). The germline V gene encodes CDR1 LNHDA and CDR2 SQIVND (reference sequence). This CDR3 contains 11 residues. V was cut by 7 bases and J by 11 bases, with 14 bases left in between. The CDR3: CASMIGVKAFF. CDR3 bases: TGTGCCAGTATGATAGGGGTGAAGGCTTTCTTT.

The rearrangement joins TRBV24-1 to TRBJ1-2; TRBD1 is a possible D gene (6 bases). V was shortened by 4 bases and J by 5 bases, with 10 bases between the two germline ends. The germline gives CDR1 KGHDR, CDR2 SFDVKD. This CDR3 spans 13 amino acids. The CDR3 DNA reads TGTGCCACCAGTGACAACAGGGTGTATGGCTACACCTTC. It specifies CATSDNRVYGYTF.

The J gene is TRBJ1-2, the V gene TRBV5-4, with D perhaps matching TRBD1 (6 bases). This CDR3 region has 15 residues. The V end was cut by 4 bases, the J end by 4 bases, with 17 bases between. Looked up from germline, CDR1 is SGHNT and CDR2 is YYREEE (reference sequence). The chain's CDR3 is CASSINRASFYGYTF. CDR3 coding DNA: TGTGCCAGCAGCATAAACAGGGCTTCCTTCTATGGCTACACCTTC.

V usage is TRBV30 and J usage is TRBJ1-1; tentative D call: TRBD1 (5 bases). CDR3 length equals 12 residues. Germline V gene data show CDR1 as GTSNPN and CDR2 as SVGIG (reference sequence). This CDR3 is CAWGRSGFEAFF. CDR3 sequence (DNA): TGTGCTTGGGGGAGATCGGGGTTTGAAGCTTTCTTT.